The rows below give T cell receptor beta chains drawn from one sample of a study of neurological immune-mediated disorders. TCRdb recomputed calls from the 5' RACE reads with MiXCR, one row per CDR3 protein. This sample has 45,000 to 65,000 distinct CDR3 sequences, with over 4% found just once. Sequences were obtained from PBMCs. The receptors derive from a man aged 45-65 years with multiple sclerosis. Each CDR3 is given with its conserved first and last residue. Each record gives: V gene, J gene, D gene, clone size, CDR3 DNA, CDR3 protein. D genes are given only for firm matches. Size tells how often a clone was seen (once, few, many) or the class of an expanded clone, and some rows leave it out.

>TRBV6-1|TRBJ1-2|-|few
TGTGCCAGCACTCCTGGGGGGGACACTGGCTACACCTTC
CASTPGGDTGYTF
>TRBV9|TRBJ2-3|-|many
TGTGCCAGCAGCGTAGATGGGGATACGCAGTATTTT
CASSVDGDTQYF
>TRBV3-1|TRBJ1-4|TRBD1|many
TGTGCCAGCAGCTCACACGGGACAGCGAATGAAAAACTGTTTTTT
CASSSHGTANEKLFF
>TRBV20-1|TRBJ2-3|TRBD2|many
TGCAGTGCTAGGGGGGGACTAGCGGGAGTGACAGATACGCAGTATTTT
CSARGGLAGVTDTQYF
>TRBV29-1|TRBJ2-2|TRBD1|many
TGCAGCGTTGGGACAGGGGCCGGGGAGCTGTTTTTT
CSVGTGAGELFF
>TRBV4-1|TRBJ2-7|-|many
TGCGCCAGCAGCTACTCCGGGCCCCTCTACGAGCAGTACTTC
CASSYSGPLYEQYF
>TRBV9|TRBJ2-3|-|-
TGTGCCAGCAGCGTAGTCGTAGGGGCAGATACGCAGTATTTT
CASSVVVGADTQYF
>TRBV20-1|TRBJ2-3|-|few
TGCAGTGCTAGAGCAACTGCAGATACGCAGTATTTT
CSARATADTQYF
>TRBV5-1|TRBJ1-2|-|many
TGCGCCAGCAGCCTTGAGGACAGTGACTATGGCTACACCTTC
CASSLEDSDYGYTF
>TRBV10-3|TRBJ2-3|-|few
TGTGCCATCAGTGAGGGGGTACAGATAGTGTCCGACACAGATACGCAGTATTTT
CAISEGVQIVSDTDTQYF
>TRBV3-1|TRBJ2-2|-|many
TGTGCCAGCAGCCTGACAAATACCGGGGAGCTGTTTTTT
CASSLTNTGELFF
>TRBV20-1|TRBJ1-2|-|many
TGCAGTGCTAGTACAGGGACCTATGGCTACACCTTC
CSASTGTYGYTF
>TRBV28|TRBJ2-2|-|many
TGTGCCAGCAGGCCCAGAAACACCGGGGAGCTGTTTTTT
CASRPRNTGELFF
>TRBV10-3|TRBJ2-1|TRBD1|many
TGTGCCATCAGTGACGACAGGGGGCGTACAGATGAGCAGTTCTTC
CAISDDRGRTDEQFF
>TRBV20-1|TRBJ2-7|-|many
TGCAGTGCTAGACCGGGACACGTGTACGAGCAGTACTTC
CSARPGHVYEQYF
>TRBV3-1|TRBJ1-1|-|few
TGTGCCAGCAGCCAAGCCGGGTCTCAAACTGAAGCTTTCTTT
CASSQAGSQTEAFF
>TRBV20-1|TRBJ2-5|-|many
TGCAGTGCTACCTCCCGGGGAGAGACCCAGTACTTC
CSATSRGETQYF
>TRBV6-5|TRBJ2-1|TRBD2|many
TGTGCCAGCAACCAAGCGGGAGCTAACAATGAGCAGTTCTTC
CASNQAGANNEQFF
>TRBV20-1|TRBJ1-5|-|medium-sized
TGCAGTGCTAGAGGCCTCACCGCCCGGGACATGGATCAGCCCCAGCATTTT
CSARGLTARDMDQPQHF
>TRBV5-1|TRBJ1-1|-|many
TGCGCCAGCAGCGCGAGCGGGGGGAACACTGAAGCTTTCTTT
CASSASGGNTEAFF
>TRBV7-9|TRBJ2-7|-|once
TGTGCCAGCAGCCCCGACGGGGAAAATTACGAGCAGTACTTC
CASSPDGENYEQYF
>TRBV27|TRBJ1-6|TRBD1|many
TGTGCCAGCAGAAAACCGGGACAGGGTCGGGATTCACCCCTCCACTTT
CASRKPGQGRDSPLHF
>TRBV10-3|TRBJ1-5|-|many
TGTGCCATCAGTGAGGATATGGGGCCCCAGCATTTT
CAISEDMGPQHF
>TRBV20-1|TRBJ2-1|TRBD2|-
TGCAGTGCAACCTTAGCGGGGGGGAACTACAATGAGCAGTTCTTC
CSATLAGGNYNEQFF
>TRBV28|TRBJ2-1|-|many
TGTGCCAGCAGTCCTCCCTACAATGAGCAGTTCTTC
CASSPPYNEQFF
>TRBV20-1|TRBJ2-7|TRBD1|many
TGCAGTGCAACCCGGACAGGGGGTCGGGACGAGCAGTACTTC
CSATRTGGRDEQYF
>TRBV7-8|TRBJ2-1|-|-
TGTGCCAGCAGCTTAAGGGGATTAACCATTGAGCAGTTCTTC
CASSLRGLTIEQFF
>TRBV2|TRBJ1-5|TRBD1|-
TGTGCCAGCAGTGGGACAGGGAAATTGAATCAGCCCCAGCATTTT
CASSGTGKLNQPQHF
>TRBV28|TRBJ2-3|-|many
TGTGCCAGCAGTACCCTAGTTTCCGCGAACTACGGGTGGTATACGCAGTATTTT
CASSTLVSANYGWYTQYF
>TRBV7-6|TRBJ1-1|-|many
TGTGCCAGCAGCTTAGAGTGGCCGTTGAACACTGAAGCTTTCTTT
CASSLEWPLNTEAFF
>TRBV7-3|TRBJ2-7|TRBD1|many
TGTGCCAGCAGCTTCACCGGGACAGGGATGTCCGAGCAGTACTTC
CASSFTGTGMSEQYF
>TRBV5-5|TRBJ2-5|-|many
TGTGCCAGCAGCTCCGGGGAGGAGACCCAGTACTTC
CASSSGEETQYF
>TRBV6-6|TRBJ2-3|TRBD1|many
TGTGCCAGCGCAGGCCCCGCCCAGGGGGCCACAGATACGCAGTATTTT
CASAGPAQGATDTQYF
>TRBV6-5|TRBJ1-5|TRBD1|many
TGTGCCAGCAGTTACTCGACTCCGGGACAGGCTCAACCCCAGCATTTT
CASSYSTPGQAQPQHF
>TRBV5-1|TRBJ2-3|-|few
TGCGCCAGCAGCCCACCTTCGAGGTCGGGGACAGATACGCAGTATTTT
CASSPPSRSGTDTQYF
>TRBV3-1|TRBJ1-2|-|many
TGTGCCAGCAGCCAAACCGCGGGACAAGGGTCTGGCTACACCTTC
CASSQTAGQGSGYTF
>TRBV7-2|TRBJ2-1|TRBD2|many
TGTGCCAGCAGCTTACGTGGGGGACTAGAGCGCCGATCGGGTTACAATGAGCAGTTCTTC
CASSLRGGLERRSGYNEQFF
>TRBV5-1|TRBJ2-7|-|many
TGCGCCAGCAGCTTGGCCTTTGACAAGTCCTACGAGCAGTACTTC
CASSLAFDKSYEQYF
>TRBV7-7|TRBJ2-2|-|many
TGTGCTAGCAGCCTATTAACGGGGATATACACCGGGGAGCTGTTTTTT
CASSLLTGIYTGELFF
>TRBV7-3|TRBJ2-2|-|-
TGTGCCAGCAGCCCTCAACTAGGGGGCGGGGAGCTGTTTTTT
CASSPQLGGGELFF
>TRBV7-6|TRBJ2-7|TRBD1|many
TGTGCCAGCAGCGCAGGAGGTTGGGACAGGGACTACGAGCAGTACTTC
CASSAGGWDRDYEQYF
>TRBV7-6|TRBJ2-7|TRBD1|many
TGTGCCAGCAGCCGGGACAGGGTGACCTACGAGCAGTACTTC
CASSRDRVTYEQYF